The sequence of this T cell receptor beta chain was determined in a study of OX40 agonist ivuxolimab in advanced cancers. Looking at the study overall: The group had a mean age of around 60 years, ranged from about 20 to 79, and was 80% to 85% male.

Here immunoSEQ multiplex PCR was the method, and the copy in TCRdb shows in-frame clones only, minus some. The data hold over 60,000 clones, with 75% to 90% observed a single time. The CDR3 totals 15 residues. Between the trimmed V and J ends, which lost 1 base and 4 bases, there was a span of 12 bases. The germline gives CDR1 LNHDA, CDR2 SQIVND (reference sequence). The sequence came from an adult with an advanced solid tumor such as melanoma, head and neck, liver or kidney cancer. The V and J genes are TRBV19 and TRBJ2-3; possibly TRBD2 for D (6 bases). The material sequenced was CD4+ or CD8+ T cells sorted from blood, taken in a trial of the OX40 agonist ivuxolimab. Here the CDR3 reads CASSIVTSGPDTQYF. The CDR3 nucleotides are TGTGCCAGTAGTATAGTAACCAGCGGGCCAGATACGCAGTATTTT.